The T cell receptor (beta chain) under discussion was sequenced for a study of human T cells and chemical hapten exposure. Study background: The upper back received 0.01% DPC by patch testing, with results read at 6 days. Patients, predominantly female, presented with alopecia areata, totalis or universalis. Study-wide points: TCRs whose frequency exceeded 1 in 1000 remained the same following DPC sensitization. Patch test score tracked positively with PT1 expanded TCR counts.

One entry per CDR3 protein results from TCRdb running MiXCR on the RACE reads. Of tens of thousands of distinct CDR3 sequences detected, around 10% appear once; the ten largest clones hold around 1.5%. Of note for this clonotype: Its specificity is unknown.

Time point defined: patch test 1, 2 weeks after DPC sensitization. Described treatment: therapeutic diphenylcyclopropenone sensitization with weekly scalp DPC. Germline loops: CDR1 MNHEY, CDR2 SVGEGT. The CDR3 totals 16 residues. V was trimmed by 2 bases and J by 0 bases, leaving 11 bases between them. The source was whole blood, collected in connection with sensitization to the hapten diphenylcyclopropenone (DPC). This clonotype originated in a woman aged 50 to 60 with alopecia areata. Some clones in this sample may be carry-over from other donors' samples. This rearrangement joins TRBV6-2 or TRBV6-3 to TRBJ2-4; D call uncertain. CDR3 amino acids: CASSYVSSLAKNIQYF. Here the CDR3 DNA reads TGTGCCAGCAGTTACGTGTCAAGCCTAGCCAAAAACATTCAGTACTTC.